The source of this T cell receptor beta chain is a study of shared clonotypes between healthy human individuals (dated by TCRdb to 2018 to 2020). The study in broad terms: A couple of women and a few men aged 18 to 49 years were included in the cohort. To estimate repertoire size and how much clonotype sharing occurs between individuals, the study deeply sequenced the blood TCR repertoires of five healthy adults. Leukapheresis yielded between about 0.85 and 10 billion PBMCs per donor. To increase sequencing depth and limit assay-specific biases, different laboratories used diverse techniques to prepare libraries and sequence TCR repertoires. For each donor, CD4 naive and CD4 memory were each given three plates, CD8 naive was given two plates, and CD8 memory was given one plate.

Using the deep immunoSEQ assay, multiplex PCR amplified TCR CDR3 regions from genomic DNA. Extracted genomic DNA from each cell subset was spread evenly across all wells of several immunoSEQ 96-well plates, with each plate serving as a replicate. For sorted subsets, roughly 200 ng genomic DNA, equal to 30,000 to 35,000 T cell genomes, was loaded into each replicate PCR. The purified libraries were quantified using a Qubit 3.0 fluorometer, sized with a Bioanalyzer 2100, and then quantified again using the KAPA Library Quantification kit. Every immunoSEQ 96-well plate was sequenced on a separate single-read 150-cycle Illumina NextSeq 550 flow cell. The study's own analysis went as follows. Because the immunoSEQ output included only junctional sequences and no quality scores, the filtering could not be the same as the filtering used for full-length reads. To assign V/J genes and CDR3, sequences were annotated using PyIR, a Python wrapper for IgBLAST v1.9, with IMGT germline references. Any read was removed if the V/J assignment was weak (E-value above 1e-6), the CDR3 was missing, or the read contained stop codons, out-of-frame junctions, or ambiguous translated residues. V3J clonotypes were defined as sequences sharing the same inferred V gene, J gene, and CDR3 amino acid sequence. Percentage overlap between repertoires was calculated by dividing the number of shared unique clonotypes by the size of the smaller repertoire. Three approaches were used to assess repertoire richness: RTK rarefaction, the Chao1 estimator, and Recon v2.1 estimates of unobserved clonotypes. For all TCRbeta clonotypes obtained by the gDNA method from four donors, generation probabilities were computed with OLGA. TCRdb carries this immuneACCESS record with in-frame sequences only. Its versions omit some clonotypes, under half of them owing to an unresolved V gene in the studies checked, with the rest unexplained. The V and J calls and clone size come from that table; D and trimming were worked out from the DNA. Here the sample has about 2.1 million clones; 85% to 95% occur a single time. The ten largest clones take up around 1.8% of the sample.

For the CD8 naive samples, CD45RO-negative cells were positively selected for CCR7, yielding a CD45RA+CCR7+ population from which TemRA cells were excluded. Healthy HIV-negative adults with no recently reported acute infections or vaccinations were included as donors. All donors were Caucasian adults living in Nashville, Tennessee, USA. Blood was obtained by leukapheresis, after which PBMCs were separated by Ficoll-Histopaque density gradient centrifugation and cryopreserved in liquid nitrogen vapor phase. Purity and quantity of every magnetically sorted T cell population were checked by analytical flow cytometry. Each sorted fraction had its genomic DNA isolated and then quantified by UV absorbance on a Nanodrop 2000c. General study outcomes and caveats: Larger estimated clonotype richness was generally found for naive subsets than for memory subsets. Pairwise subsampling indicated that sequencing depth was expected to affect the degree of clonotype sharing among donors. Sampling was restricted to blood, and TCR repertoires in tissues likely differ from the TCR repertoires found in blood. The genetic and exposure-history diversity represented was limited by the small number of donors. Compared with non-shared clonotypes, the clonotypes found in all four sorted-subset donors had higher generation probabilities. Incomplete sequencing was indicated by rarefaction of sorted-subset datasets, despite the large sequencing depth. Approximately 5% of naive CD4, more than 3% of naive CD8, around 2.3% of memory CD4, and approximately 0.39% of memory CD8 clonotypes were shared across four donors.

Trimming removed 3 bases from V and 6 bases from J, leaving 24 bases between the germline ends. From the germline V gene, CDR1 is MDHEN and CDR2 is SYDVKM. The CDR3 spans 17 residues, from the cysteine through the phenylalanine. Of the read, only the CDR3 DNA is kept; its 51 bases are in frame from base 1. About this clone: Its target antigen remains unknown. No much larger clone exists at a distance of one base, and base qualities are not known.

Recombination joined TRBV28 with TRBJ2-7; the D gene cannot be resolved beyond TRBD1 or TRBD2, each matching 5 bases. This sequence was found in a man in his late teens or twenties in good health. Some clones in this sample may be carry-over from other donors' samples. Sequenced sample: naive CD8+ T cells from PBMCs. According to the study, the label for this sample's cell subset or site signals: CD45RA+CCR7+. The sequence in DNA is TGTGCCAGCAGTTTCCCCCACTCCGGGACCTTTCTCAGCGAGCAGTACTTC. Its protein reads: CASSFPHSGTFLSEQYF.